Presented here are 27 T cell receptor beta chains from one specimen sequenced in a study of OX40 agonist ivuxolimab in advanced cancers. This table comes from immunoSEQ multiplex PCR, and its TCRdb copy is limited to in-frame clones, with some not included. The table includes 40,000 to 50,000 clones, 70% to 90% detected once. Source: CD4+ or CD8+ T cells sorted from blood, taken in a trial of the OX40 agonist ivuxolimab. The receptors were gathered from an adult with an advanced solid tumor such as melanoma, head and neck, liver or kidney cancer.

This chain connects TRBV7-2 to TRBJ2-1; 9 positions match TRBD2. The V gene end was trimmed by 5 bases and the J gene end by 8 bases; junction bases not matched to a gene: 10. Germline CDR1 is SGHTA and CDR2 is FQGNSA. The CDR3 covers 15 residues. The CDR3 loop reads CASSVTSGFGDEQFF. As DNA, the CDR3 is TGTGCCAGCAGCGTAACTAGCGGGTTTGGGGATGAGCAGTTCTTC.

This clone is medium-sized in the sample. The chain recombines TRBV27 with TRBJ2-1; a weak D match, TRBD1 (5 bases). This CDR3 is 14 amino acids long. V lost 0 bases, J lost 6 bases, and 9 bases lay in between. CDR1 and CDR2 from the germline V gene are MNHEY and SMNVEV (reference sequence). The CDR3 here is CASSLSGLSNEQFF. CDR3 DNA sequence: TGTGCCAGCAGTTTATCGGGGCTATCCAATGAGCAGTTCTTC.

This rearrangement joins TRBV2 to TRBJ2-1, with 7 nucleotides matching TRBD2. Per the germline V gene, CDR1 is SNHLY and CDR2 is FYNNEI. The CDR3 length is 15 residues. V lost 2 bases to trimming and J lost 9 bases; unmatched junction nucleotides: 10. Written as DNA, the CDR3 is TGTGCCAGCAGTGAAAGTGGAAGGGAGGGGAGTGAGCAGTTCTTC. It encodes CASSESGREGSEQFF.

The chain couples TRBV19 to TRBJ1-5; D unresolved. With 10 bases removed from V and 0 bases from J, the gap between germline ends came to 13 bases. The CDR3 contains 14 residues. The germline V gene has CDR1 LNHDA and CDR2 SQIVND (reference sequence). The CDR3 DNA reads as TGTGCCACTACCAGTGGGGATAGCAATCAGCCCCAGCATTTT. It is translated as CATTSGDSNQPQHF.

The V and J genes are TRBV19 and TRBJ2-1; the D gene is possibly TRBD2 (5 bases). The length of the CDR3 is 13 residues. The V and J ends lost 5 bases and 8 bases respectively, with 13 bases between them. Looked up from germline, CDR1 is LNHDA and CDR2 is SQIVND (reference sequence). CDR3 in DNA: TGTGCCAGTAGTGTGCAGACTAAGTATGAGCAGTTCTTC. Protein sequence: CASSVQTKYEQFF. Full variable domain (missing parts from reference TRBV19 and TRBJ2-1): DGGITQSPKYLFRKEGQNVTLSCEQNLNHDAMYWYRQDPGQGLRLIYYSQIVNDFQKGDIAEGYSVSREKKESFPLTVTSAQKNPTAFYLCASSVQTKYEQFFGPGTRLTVL.

The J gene is TRBJ1-1, the V gene TRBV11-2, with D unclear. This CDR3 has 10 residues. Trimming removed 5 bases from V and 11 bases from J, with 9 bases in between. From germline, CDR1 is SGHAT and CDR2 FQNNGV. CDR3 DNA sequence: TGTGCCAGCAGCGAAGGAGTTGCTTTCTTT. Protein: CASSEGVAFF.

The chain couples TRBV4-3 to TRBJ2-7; D is uncertain. In germline, CDR1 is LGHNA, CDR2 YSLEER. The CDR3 totals 14 residues. Between the trimmed V and J ends, which lost 1 base and 2 bases, there was a span of 9 bases. The CDR3 DNA sequence: TGCGCCAGCAGCCAAGGGGGAATACCCTACGAGCAGTACTTC. This sequence encodes CASSQGGIPYEQYF.

The chain joins TRBV7-2 to TRBJ1-2; D is possibly TRBD1 (6 bases). V gave up 5 bases and J gave up 8 bases, with 21 bases separating them. Germline V gene lookup returns CDR1 SGHTA and CDR2 FQGNSA. The CDR3 has 15 amino acids. As DNA, the CDR3 is TGTGCCAGCAGCACTAGGGGACAAGGTTACGACGGCTACACCTTC. Its translation: CASSTRGQGYDGYTF.

This clone was seen a single time. The rearrangement links TRBV7-9 to TRBJ2-4, with D possibly being TRBD1 (6 bases). Germline lookup yields CDR1 SEHNR and CDR2 FQNEAQ (reference sequence). This CDR3 is built from 15 residues. Trimming removed 5 bases at V and 0 bases at J, with 11 bases between. The CDR3 protein is CASSPQGLAKNIQYF. CDR3 nucleotides: TGTGCCAGCAGCCCCCAGGGGCTAGCCAAAAACATTCAGTACTTC. The full variable domain, completed using reference TRBV7-9 and TRBJ2-4, is DTGVSQNPRHKITKRGQNVTFRCDPISEHNRLYWYRQTLGQGPEFLTYFQNEAQLEKSRLLSDRFSAERPKGSFSTLEIQRTEQGDSAMYLCASSPQGLAKNIQYFGAGTRLSVL.

A single count supports this clone. The rearrangement uses TRBV13 and TRBJ2-1, with a weak D call TRBD2 (6 bases). This CDR3 comprises 17 residues. The germline V gene encodes CDR1 PRHDT and CDR2 FYEKMQ (reference sequence). Deletions cut 3 bases from V and 3 bases from J, with 18 bases between. The CDR3 coding sequence is TGTGCCAGCAGCTTCCATCTGGGGGGTTCCAGCTACAATGAGCAGTTCTTC. It yields the protein CASSFHLGGSSYNEQFF.

The CDR3 loop is CASSPGQSAYNEQFF. In DNA form, the CDR3 reads TGTGCCAGCAGCCCAGGACAGAGTGCCTACAATGAGCAGTTCTTC. The V call is TRBV13, the J call TRBJ2-1, with D perhaps TRBD1 (6 bases). CDR3 length equals 15 residues. The ends were cut back, 5 bases at V and 2 bases at J, with 13 bases in the middle. Per germline, CDR1 PRHDT and CDR2 FYEKMQ (reference sequence).

The V call is TRBV15, the J call TRBJ2-1; 8 bases map to TRBD2. The CDR3 is 14 amino acids. The germline V gene encodes CDR1 LNHNV and CDR2 YYDKDF (reference sequence). V lost 4 bases, J lost 6 bases, and 5 bases stayed unmatched. CDR3 nucleotide sequence: TGTGCCACCAGCAATTTAGGGACTAGCAATGAGCAGTTCTTC. Its translation is CATSNLGTSNEQFF.

This clone was counted a few times. The rearrangement uses TRBV30 and TRBJ2-3; 8 bases agree with TRBD2. This CDR3 has 14 amino acids. Germline CDR1 is GTSNPN and CDR2 is SVGIG (reference sequence). V trimming: 2 bases; J trimming: 3 bases; junction bases outside the gene matches: 4. CDR3 coding DNA: TGTGCCTGGAGTAACGGGAGGGCTACAGATACGCAGTATTTT. It yields the protein CAWSNGRATDTQYF.

The chain recombines TRBV4-1 with TRBJ1-1, with a tentative D call TRBD1 (5 bases). The CDR3 contains 15 residues. V was shortened by 1 base and J by 4 bases, with 13 bases between the two germline ends. Looked up from germline, CDR1 is MGHRA and CDR2 is YSYEKL. The CDR3 region is CASSQGINGGTEAFF. The CDR3 coding sequence is TGCGCCAGCAGCCAAGGGATTAACGGGGGCACTGAAGCTTTCTTT.

This clone showed up just a few times. The chain employs TRBV11-2 and TRBJ2-7; D could derive from TRBD1 or TRBD2 (6 bases each). Germline V gives CDR1 SGHAT, CDR2 FQNNGV. This CDR3 has 13 amino acids. The V gene lost 3 bases and the J gene lost 8 bases, with 14 bases spanning the gap. CDR3: CASSLGRGDQQYF. Written as DNA, the CDR3 is TGTGCCAGCAGCTTGGGTAGGGGGGATCAGCAGTACTTC.

V usage is TRBV6-5 and J usage is TRBJ1-3; D is undetermined. V was cut by 6 bases and J by 0 bases, with 12 bases left in between. The CDR3 is 15 residues long. CDR1 and CDR2 from the germline V gene are MNHEY and SVGAGI. The CDR3 loop is CASSPTVTSGNTIYF. The CDR3 bases are TGTGCCAGCAGCCCCACAGTAACCTCTGGAAACACCATATATTTT.

The chain couples TRBV4-1 to TRBJ2-2; no clear D gene. The CDR3 runs 12 residues. V dropped 4 bases and J dropped 2 bases, with 2 bases sitting between them. Germline assignment: CDR1 MGHRA and CDR2 YSYEKL. CDR3 nucleotides: TGCGCCAGCAGCCCAAACACCGGGGAGCTGTTTTTT. Translating it yields CASSPNTGELFF.

This chain connects TRBV7-9 to TRBJ1-2, with a possible D match to TRBD1 (5 bases). The CDR3 contains 12 residues. V was pared by 9 bases and J by 3 bases, with 11 bases between. The germline CDR1 and CDR2 sequences are SEHNR and FQNEAQ (reference sequence). The DNA of the CDR3 is TGTGCCAGGCCCAGGGTTGACTATGGCTACACCTTC. Translating it yields CARPRVDYGYTF.

CDR3 nucleotide sequence: TGTGCCAGCAGGCCGGGACACAACACCGGGGAGCTGTTTTTT. This codes for CASRPGHNTGELFF. The chain carries TRBV7-9 and TRBJ2-2; maybe TRBD1 (6 bases). This CDR3 contains 14 residues. The V and J ends lost 6 bases and 2 bases respectively, with 10 bases between them. Germline CDR1 reads SEHNR; CDR2 reads FQNEAQ (reference sequence).

The CDR3 sequence: CASSDPNRDYGYTF. CDR3 nucleotides: TGTGCCAGCAGTGATCCTAACAGGGACTATGGCTACACCTTC. The J gene is TRBJ1-2, the V gene TRBV6-1; maybe TRBD1 (6 bases). This CDR3 has 14 residues. Between the trimmed V and J ends, which lost 3 bases and 3 bases, there was a span of 11 bases. Germline V CDR1 and CDR2: MNHNS, SASEGT.

The CDR3 sequence: CASSVAPGRRNTGELFF. In nucleotides, the CDR3 is TGTGCCAGCAGCGTAGCTCCGGGGCGGAGGAACACCGGGGAGCTGTTTTTT. This chain links TRBV9 with TRBJ2-2; perhaps D is TRBD1 or TRBD2 (5 bases each). CDR3 length: 17 amino acids. CDR1 SGDLS and CDR2 YYNGEE come from the germline V gene. V lost 0 bases to trimming and J lost 1 base, with 13 bases between them.

The chain carries TRBV5-8 and TRBJ1-2; no firm D call. The CDR3 extends over 15 amino acids. Germline V gene lookup returns CDR1 SGHTS and CDR2 YDEGEE. V was shortened by 6 bases and J by 8 bases, with 23 bases between the two germline ends. CDR3: CASTFPEGTIRGYTF. The CDR3 nucleotides read TGTGCCAGCACCTTCCCGGAGGGAACTATTCGAGGCTACACCTTC. The whole variable domain, filled in from reference TRBV5-8 and TRBJ1-2, reads EAGVTQSPTHLIKTRGQQATLRCSPISGHTSVYWYQQALGLGLQFLLWYDEGEERNRGNFPPRFSGRQFPNYSSELNVNALELEDSALYLCASTFPEGTIRGYTFGSGTRLTVV.

This chain links TRBV2 with TRBJ1-1, with D possibly TRBD1 on 5 matching bases. The germline V and J ends were trimmed by 3 bases and 0 bases, with 11 bases remaining between them. The CDR3 totals 15 residues. Germline V lookup: CDR1 SNHLY, CDR2 FYNNEI. The CDR3 reads CASSDWQGLNTEAFF. The CDR3 nucleotides are TGTGCCAGCAGTGATTGGCAGGGTTTGAACACTGAAGCTTTCTTT.

The rearrangement joins TRBV7-8 to TRBJ1-1, with 10 bases lining up with TRBD1. Germline V lookup: CDR1 SGHVS, CDR2 FQNEAQ. With V trimmed by 5 bases and J by 5 bases, 2 bases remained unmatched. The length of the CDR3 is 13 residues. CDR3: CASSRTGGTEAFF. In DNA form, the CDR3 reads TGTGCCAGCAGCCGGACAGGGGGGACTGAAGCTTTCTTT.

This clone appeared a single time. The chain couples TRBV5-4 to TRBJ2-1; D possibly corresponds to TRBD1 (7 bases). CDR3 length: 15 amino acids. The germline V and J ends were trimmed by 6 bases and 7 bases, with 20 bases remaining between them. Germline CDR1 reads SGHNT; CDR2 reads YYREEE (reference sequence). The CDR3 here is CASNPHGRGDNEQFF. CDR3 DNA: TGTGCCAGCAACCCACACGGCAGGGGGGATAATGAGCAGTTCTTC.

V and J are TRBV28 and TRBJ2-1; 7 nucleotides line up with TRBD1. There are 16 residues in the CDR3. Germline V gene data show CDR1 as MDHEN and CDR2 as SYDVKM. With V trimmed by 5 bases and J by 0 bases, 7 bases remained unmatched. The CDR3 DNA sequence: TGTGCCAGCAGTCCTCTGACAGGGAACTCCTACAATGAGCAGTTCTTC. Encoded protein: CASSPLTGNSYNEQFF.

The J gene is TRBJ2-1, the V gene TRBV28, with 11 bases identical to TRBD2. The V segment lost 6 bases and the J segment 0 bases; nucleotides outside the gene matches: 7. This CDR3 region has 17 residues. CDR1 and CDR2 from the germline V gene are MDHEN and SYDVKM. The CDR3 DNA reads TGTGCCAGCAGCCCTTTAGCGGGAGGGACCTCCTACAATGAGCAGTTCTTC. This codes for CASSPLAGGTSYNEQFF.